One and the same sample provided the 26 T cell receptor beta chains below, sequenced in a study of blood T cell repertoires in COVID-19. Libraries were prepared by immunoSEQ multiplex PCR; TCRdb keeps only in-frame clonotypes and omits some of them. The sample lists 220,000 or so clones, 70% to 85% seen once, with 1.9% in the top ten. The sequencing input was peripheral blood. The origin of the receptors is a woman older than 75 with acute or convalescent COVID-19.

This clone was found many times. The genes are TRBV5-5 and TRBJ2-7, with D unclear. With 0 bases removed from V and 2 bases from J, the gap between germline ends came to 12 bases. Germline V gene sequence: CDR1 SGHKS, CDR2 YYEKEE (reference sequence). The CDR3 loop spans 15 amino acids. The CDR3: CASSLDSLYTYEQYF. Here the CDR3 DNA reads TGTGCCAGCAGCTTGGACAGCCTATATACCTACGAGCAGTACTTC.

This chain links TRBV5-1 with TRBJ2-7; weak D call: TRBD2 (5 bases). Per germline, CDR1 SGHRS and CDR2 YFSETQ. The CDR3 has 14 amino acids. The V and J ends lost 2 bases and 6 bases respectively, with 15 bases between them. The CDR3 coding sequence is TGCGCCAGCAGCTTTCACCGGGAACGGGGCGAGCAGTACTTC. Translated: CASSFHRERGEQYF. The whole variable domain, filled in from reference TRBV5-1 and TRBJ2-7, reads KAGVTQTPRYLIKTRGQQVTLSCSPISGHRSVSWYQQTPGQGLQFLFEYFSETQRNKGNFPGRFSGRQFSNSRSEMNVSTLELGDSALYLCASSFHRERGEQYFGPGTRLTVT.

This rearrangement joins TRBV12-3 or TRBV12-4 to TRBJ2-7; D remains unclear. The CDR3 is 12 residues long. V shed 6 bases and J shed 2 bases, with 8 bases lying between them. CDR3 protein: CASRRTAYEQYF. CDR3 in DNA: TGTGCCAGCAGGCGCACGGCCTACGAGCAGTACTTC.

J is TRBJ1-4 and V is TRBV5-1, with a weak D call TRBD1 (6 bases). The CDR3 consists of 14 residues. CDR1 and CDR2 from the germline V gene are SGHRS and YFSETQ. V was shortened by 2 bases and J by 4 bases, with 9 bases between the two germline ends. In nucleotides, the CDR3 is TGCGCCAGCAGCTTCAGGGGTTTTAATGAAAAACTGTTTTTT. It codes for CASSFRGFNEKLFF.

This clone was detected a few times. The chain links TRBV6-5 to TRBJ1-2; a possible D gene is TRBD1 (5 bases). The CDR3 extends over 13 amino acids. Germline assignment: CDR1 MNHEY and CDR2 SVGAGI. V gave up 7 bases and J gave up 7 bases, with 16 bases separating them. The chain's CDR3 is CASIPQGLSGYTF. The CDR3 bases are TGTGCCAGCATTCCCCAGGGTTTGTCTGGCTACACCTTC.

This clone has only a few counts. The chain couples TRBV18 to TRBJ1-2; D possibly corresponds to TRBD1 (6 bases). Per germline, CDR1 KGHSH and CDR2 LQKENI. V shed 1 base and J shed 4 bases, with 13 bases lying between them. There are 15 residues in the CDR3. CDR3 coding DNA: TGTGCCAGCTCACCACGCCAGGGGCAGGGCTATGGCTACACCTTC. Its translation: CASSPRQGQGYGYTF.

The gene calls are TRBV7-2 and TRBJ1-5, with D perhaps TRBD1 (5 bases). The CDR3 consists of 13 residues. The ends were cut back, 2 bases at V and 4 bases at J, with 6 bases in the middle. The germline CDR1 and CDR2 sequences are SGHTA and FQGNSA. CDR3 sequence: CASSLQGNQPQHF. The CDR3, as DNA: TGTGCCAGCAGCTTACAGGGAAATCAGCCCCAGCATTTT.

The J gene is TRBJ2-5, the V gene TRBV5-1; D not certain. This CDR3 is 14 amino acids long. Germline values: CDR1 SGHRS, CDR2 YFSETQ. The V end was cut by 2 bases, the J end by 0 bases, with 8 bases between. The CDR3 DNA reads TGCGCCAGCAGCTTCGGTGACAACCAAGAGACCCAGTACTTC. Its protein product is CASSFGDNQETQYF. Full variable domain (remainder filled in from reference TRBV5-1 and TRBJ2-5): KAGVTQTPRYLIKTRGQQVTLSCSPISGHRSVSWYQQTPGQGLQFLFEYFSETQRNKGNFPGRFSGRQFSNSRSEMNVSTLELGDSALYLCASSFGDNQETQYFGPGTRLLVL.

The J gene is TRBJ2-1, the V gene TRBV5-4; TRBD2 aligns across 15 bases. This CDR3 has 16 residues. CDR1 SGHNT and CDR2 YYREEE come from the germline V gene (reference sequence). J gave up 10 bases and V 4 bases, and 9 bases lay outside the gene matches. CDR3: CASSEAGTSGGSEQFF. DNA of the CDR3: TGTGCCAGCAGCGAGGCCGGGACTAGCGGGGGGTCAGAGCAGTTCTTC.

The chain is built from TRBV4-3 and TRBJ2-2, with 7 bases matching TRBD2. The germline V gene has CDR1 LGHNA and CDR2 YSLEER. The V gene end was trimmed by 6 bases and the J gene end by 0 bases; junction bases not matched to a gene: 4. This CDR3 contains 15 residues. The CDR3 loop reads CASRPGTTNTGELFF. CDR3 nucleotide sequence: TGCGCCAGCAGACCCGGGACTACGAACACCGGGGAGCTGTTTTTT.

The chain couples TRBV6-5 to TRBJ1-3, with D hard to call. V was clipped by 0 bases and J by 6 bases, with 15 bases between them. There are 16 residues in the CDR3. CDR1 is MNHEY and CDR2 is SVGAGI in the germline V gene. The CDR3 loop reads CASSYSTGGGENTIYF. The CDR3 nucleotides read TGTGCCAGCAGTTACTCGACCGGCGGTGGAGAAAACACCATATATTTT.

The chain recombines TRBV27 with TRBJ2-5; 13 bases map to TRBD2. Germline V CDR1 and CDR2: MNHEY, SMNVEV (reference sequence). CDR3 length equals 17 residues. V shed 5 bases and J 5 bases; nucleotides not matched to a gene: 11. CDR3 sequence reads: CASSERTSGRRQETQYF. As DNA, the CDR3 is TGTGCCAGCAGTGAGAGGACTAGCGGGAGACGGCAGGAGACCCAGTACTTC.

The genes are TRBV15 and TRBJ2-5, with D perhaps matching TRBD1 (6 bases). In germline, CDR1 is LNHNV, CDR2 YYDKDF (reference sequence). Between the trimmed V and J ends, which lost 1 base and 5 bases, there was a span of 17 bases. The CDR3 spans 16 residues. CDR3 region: CATSRGTARSEETQYF. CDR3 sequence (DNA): TGTGCCACCAGCAGAGGGACAGCGAGAAGTGAGGAGACCCAGTACTTC.

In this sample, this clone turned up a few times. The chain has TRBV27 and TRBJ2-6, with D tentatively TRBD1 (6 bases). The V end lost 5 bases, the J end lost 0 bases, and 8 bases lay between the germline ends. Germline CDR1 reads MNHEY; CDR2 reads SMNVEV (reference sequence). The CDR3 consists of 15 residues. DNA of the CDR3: TGTGCCAGCAGTCCAGGGGACTCTGGGGCCAACGTCCTGACTTTC. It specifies CASSPGDSGANVLTF.

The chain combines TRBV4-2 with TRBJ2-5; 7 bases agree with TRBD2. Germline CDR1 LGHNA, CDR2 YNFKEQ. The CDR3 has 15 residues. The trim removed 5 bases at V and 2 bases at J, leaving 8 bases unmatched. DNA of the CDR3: TGTGCCAGCAGCGCCCAACTAGCGCCACAAGAGACCCAGTACTTC. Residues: CASSAQLAPQETQYF.

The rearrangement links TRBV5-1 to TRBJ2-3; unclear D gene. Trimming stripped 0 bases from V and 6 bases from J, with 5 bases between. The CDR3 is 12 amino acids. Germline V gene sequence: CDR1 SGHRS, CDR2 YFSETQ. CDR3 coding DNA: TGCGCCAGCAGCTTGGCCCCGGATACGCAGTATTTT. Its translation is CASSLAPDTQYF.

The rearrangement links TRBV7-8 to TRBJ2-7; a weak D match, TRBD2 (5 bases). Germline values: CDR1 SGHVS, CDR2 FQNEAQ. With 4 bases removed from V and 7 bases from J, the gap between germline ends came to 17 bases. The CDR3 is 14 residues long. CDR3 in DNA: TGTGCCAGCAGCTCGACTACTGCTTCGTGGGAGCAGTACTTC. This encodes CASSSTTASWEQYF.

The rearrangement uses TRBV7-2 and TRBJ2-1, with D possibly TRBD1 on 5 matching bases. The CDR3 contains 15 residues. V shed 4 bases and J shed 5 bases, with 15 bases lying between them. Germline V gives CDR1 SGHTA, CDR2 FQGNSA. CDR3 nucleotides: TGTGCCAGCAGCTCCCAGGGCTGGGGAAACAATGAGCAGTTCTTC. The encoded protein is CASSSQGWGNNEQFF. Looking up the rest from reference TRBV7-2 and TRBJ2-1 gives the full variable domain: GAGVSQSPSNKVTEKGKDVELRCDPISGHTALYWYRQSLGQGLEFLIYFQGNSAPDKSGLPSDRFSAERTGGSVSTLTIQRTQQEDSAVYLCASSSQGWGNNEQFFGPGTRLTVL.

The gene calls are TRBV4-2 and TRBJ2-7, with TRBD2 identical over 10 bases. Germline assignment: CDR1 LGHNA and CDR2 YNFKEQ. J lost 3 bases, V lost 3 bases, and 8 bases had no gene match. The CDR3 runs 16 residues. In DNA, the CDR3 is TGTGCCAGCAGCCACTTAGGGCAGCGGGAGGGCTACGAGCAGTACTTC. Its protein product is CASSHLGQREGYEQYF.

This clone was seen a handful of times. This CDR3 reads CASSIEEGAAYNEQFF. The CDR3, as DNA: TGCGCCAGCAGCATAGAGGAAGGAGCGGCCTACAATGAGCAGTTCTTC. This chain links TRBV5-1 with TRBJ2-1, with a tentative D call TRBD2 (5 bases). The length of the CDR3 is 16 residues. V gave up 4 bases and J gave up 2 bases, with 16 bases separating them. Germline-derived CDR1 and CDR2 are SGHRS and YFSETQ.

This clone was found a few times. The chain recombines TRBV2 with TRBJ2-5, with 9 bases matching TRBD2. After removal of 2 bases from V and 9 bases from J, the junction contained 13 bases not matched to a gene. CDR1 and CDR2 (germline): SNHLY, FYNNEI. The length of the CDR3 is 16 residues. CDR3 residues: CASSERAGGTFQAQYF. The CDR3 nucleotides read TGTGCCAGCAGTGAACGAGCGGGGGGCACCTTCCAGGCCCAGTACTTC. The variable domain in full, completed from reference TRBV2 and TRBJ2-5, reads EPEVTQTPSHQVTQMGQEVILRCVPISNHLYFYWYRQILGQKVEFLVSFYNNEISEKSEIFDDQFSVERPDGSNFTLKIRSTKLEDSAMYFCASSERAGGTFQAQYFGPGTRLLVL.

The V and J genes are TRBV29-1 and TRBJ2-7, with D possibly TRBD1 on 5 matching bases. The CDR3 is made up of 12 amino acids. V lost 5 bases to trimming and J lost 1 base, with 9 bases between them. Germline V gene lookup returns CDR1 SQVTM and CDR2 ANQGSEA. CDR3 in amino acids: CSVRSGSYEQYF. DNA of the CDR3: TGCAGCGTTCGGTCAGGGTCCTACGAGCAGTACTTC.

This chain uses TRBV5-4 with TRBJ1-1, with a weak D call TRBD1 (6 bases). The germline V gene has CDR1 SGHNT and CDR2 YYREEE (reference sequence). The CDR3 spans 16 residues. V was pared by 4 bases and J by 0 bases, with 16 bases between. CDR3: CASSTPMGGLNTEAFF. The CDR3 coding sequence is TGTGCCAGCAGCACCCCCATGGGGGGGCTGAACACTGAAGCTTTCTTT.

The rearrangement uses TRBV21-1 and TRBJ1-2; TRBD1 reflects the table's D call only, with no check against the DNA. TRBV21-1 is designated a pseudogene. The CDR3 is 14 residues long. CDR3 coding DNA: TGTGCCAGCAGCAAAGCAGGGACAGATTATGGCTACACCTTC. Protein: CASSKAGTDYGYTF.

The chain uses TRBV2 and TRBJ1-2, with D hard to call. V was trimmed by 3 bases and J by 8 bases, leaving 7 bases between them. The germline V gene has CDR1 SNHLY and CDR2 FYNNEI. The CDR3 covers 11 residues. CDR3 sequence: CASSESAGYTF. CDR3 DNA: TGTGCCAGCAGTGAGTCCGCGGGCTACACCTTC.

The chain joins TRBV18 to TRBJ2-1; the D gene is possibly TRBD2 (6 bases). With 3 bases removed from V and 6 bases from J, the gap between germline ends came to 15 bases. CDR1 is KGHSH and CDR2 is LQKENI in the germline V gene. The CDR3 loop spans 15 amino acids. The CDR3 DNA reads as TGTGCCAGCTCACCCGGGACTGAGGGGCCCAATGAGCAGTTCTTC. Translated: CASSPGTEGPNEQFF.